This T cell receptor (beta chain) is from a study of shared clonotypes between healthy human individuals. Overall study: The plates for each donor numbered three CD4 naive, three CD4 memory, two CD8 naive and one CD8 memory. Study-level findings and limits: Among non-shared clonotypes, generation probabilities were lower than among those shared by all four donors. Memory subsets had estimated richness that was generally smaller than that of naive subsets.

The protocol was immunoSEQ multiplex PCR, while the TCRdb copy is restricted to in-frame clones and leaves out a portion. The sample has 2 million to 3 million clones; under 95% are singletons. A note on this clone: The antigen is undetermined.

This receptor was taken from a man between 18 and 35 years old in good health. Some clones in this sample may be carry-over from other donors' samples. The sequenced sample was naive CD4+ T cells from PBMCs. Stated subset: CD45RA+ positively selected.

The CDR3 DNA follows: TGTGCCAGCAGTTTCGGGACTAGCGAGAACACCGGGGAGCTGTTTTTT. Its translation is CASSFGTSENTGELFF. The V gene is TRBV6-6, the J gene TRBJ2-2, with 10 bases fitting TRBD2. This CDR3 has 16 amino acids. Germline values: CDR1 MNHNY, CDR2 SVGAGI (reference sequence). Trimming cost V 4 bases and J 1 base; bases outside gene matches: 3.